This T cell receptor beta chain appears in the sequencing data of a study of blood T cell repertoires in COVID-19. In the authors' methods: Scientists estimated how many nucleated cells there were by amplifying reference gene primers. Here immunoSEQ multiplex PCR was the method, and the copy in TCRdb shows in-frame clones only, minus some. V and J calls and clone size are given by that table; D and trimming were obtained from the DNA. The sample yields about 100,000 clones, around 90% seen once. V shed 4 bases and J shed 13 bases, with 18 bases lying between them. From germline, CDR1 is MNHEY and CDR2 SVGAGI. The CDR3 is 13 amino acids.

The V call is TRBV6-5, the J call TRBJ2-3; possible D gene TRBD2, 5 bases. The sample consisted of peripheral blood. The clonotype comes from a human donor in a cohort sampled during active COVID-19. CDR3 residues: CASSSNEEVQKYF. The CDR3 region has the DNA TGTGCCAGCAGTTCCAACGAGGAGGTCCAGAAGTATTTT.